Presented here are 22 T cell receptor beta chains from one specimen sequenced in a study of technical replicates of blood from a few donors. Clones were read by immunoSEQ multiplex PCR, and TCRdb kept only the in-frame ones, dropping some. The sample shows about 97,000 clones, 85% to 95% of them seen only once. The sequenced material came from T cells isolated from PBMCs. These receptors were taken from a human donor in good health.

The V call is TRBV14, the J call TRBJ2-7; the match to TRBD2 covers 9 bases. V lost 3 bases and J lost 0; bases outside the gene matches: 3. Looked up from germline, CDR1 is SGHDN and CDR2 is FVKESK. The CDR3 runs 15 residues. CDR3 coding DNA: TGTGCCAGCAGCCAGGCGGGGGGGAGCTCCTACGAGCAGTACTTC. It yields the protein CASSQAGGSSYEQYF.

The rearrangement joins TRBV7-2 to TRBJ1-5; a weak D match, TRBD1 (6 bases). The CDR3 has 15 amino acids. The V gene's germline CDR1 is SGHTA and CDR2 FQGNSA. With 2 bases removed from V and 1 base from J, the gap between germline ends came to 9 bases. The CDR3 loop is CASSLQGLSNQPQHF. In DNA, the CDR3 is TGTGCCAGCAGCTTACAGGGGTTGAGCAATCAGCCCCAGCATTTT.

V and J are TRBV7-9 and TRBJ2-7, with 8 bases aligning to TRBD2. This CDR3 has 15 amino acids. With 5 bases clipped from V and 3 bases from J, the junction kept 9 bases outside the gene matches. Germline lookup yields CDR1 SEHNR and CDR2 FQNEAQ (reference sequence). The DNA for the CDR3 is TGTGCCAGCAGCCATTTAGCGGGACTGGACTACGAGCAGTACTTC. Its translation is CASSHLAGLDYEQYF. Variable domain in full (rest from reference TRBV7-9 and TRBJ2-7): DTGVSQNPRHKITKRGQNVTFRCDPISEHNRLYWYRQTLGQGPEFLTYFQNEAQLEKSRLLSDRFSAERPKGSFSTLEIQRTEQGDSAMYLCASSHLAGLDYEQYFGPGTRLTVT.

The J gene is TRBJ2-3, the V gene TRBV7-3, with 7 positions matching TRBD1. J gave up 2 bases and V 1 base, and 12 bases lay outside the gene matches. CDR1 and CDR2 from the germline V gene are SGHTA and FQGTGA. The CDR3 contains 18 residues. CDR3 DNA sequence: TGTGCCAGCAGCTTAAATCCCTCGGGACAGCTGTACACAGATACGCAGTATTTT. Encoded protein: CASSLNPSGQLYTDTQYF.

This chain uses TRBV5-1 with TRBJ2-5, with D perhaps matching TRBD2 (6 bases). V lost 4 bases and J 6 bases, leaving 16 bases between the germline ends. CDR1 is SGHRS, CDR2 YFSETQ, per germline. CDR3 size: 14 residues. The CDR3 region is CASSAGTAYQTQYF. The CDR3 bases are TGCGCCAGCAGCGCGGGGACGGCTTACCAGACCCAGTACTTC.

The CDR3 is CASSLPGSQPQHF. CDR3 in DNA: TGTGCCAGCAGTTTACCAGGGTCGCAGCCCCAGCATTTT. The V gene is TRBV28, the J gene TRBJ1-5; tentatively, D is TRBD1 (5 bases). CDR1 and CDR2 (germline): MDHEN, SYDVKM. Trimming removed 2 bases at V and 7 bases at J, with 9 bases between. This CDR3 spans 13 amino acids.

The CDR3 here is CASSVSSGGMDTQYF. The CDR3 nucleotides are TGTGCCAGCAGCGTGTCTAGCGGAGGTATGGATACGCAGTATTTT. This chain joins TRBV9 and TRBJ2-3; 7 bases are a match to TRBD2. Germline trimming cut 2 bases from V and 6 bases from J; bases unmatched to any gene: 9. The CDR3 length is 15 residues. CDR1 and CDR2 from the germline V gene are SGDLS and YYNGEE.

The chain combines TRBV29-1 with TRBJ1-2, with D possibly matching TRBD1 (5 bases). Trimming took off 7 bases at V and 1 base at J, with 10 bases between the two ends. This CDR3 region has 12 residues. Germline V gene data show CDR1 as SQVTM and CDR2 as ANQGSEA. In DNA, the CDR3 is TGCAGCGCACAGCAGGGTAACTATGGCTACACCTTC. This translates into CSAQQGNYGYTF.

V and J are TRBV5-4 and TRBJ1-2; a possible D gene is TRBD1 (5 bases). V lost 4 bases and J lost 8, with 9 bases in between. The CDR3 spans 11 residues. Germline lookup yields CDR1 SGHNT and CDR2 YYREEE (reference sequence). The CDR3 DNA is TGTGCCAGCAGCCAGGGTCGGGGCTACACCTTC. As protein: CASSQGRGYTF.

V is TRBV9 and J is TRBJ2-2, with TRBD2 matching 8 bases. The V segment lost 0 bases and the J segment 8 bases; nucleotides outside the gene matches: 15. The germline CDR1 and CDR2 sequences are SGDLS and YYNGEE. The CDR3 has 18 residues. The CDR3 DNA is TGTGCCAGCAGCGTAGATTCGGGGGGGCTAGCTGGATTAGGGGAGCTGTTTTTT. This sequence encodes CASSVDSGGLAGLGELFF.

There are a few counts of this clone. The J gene is TRBJ2-5, the V gene TRBV7-9; 11 bases map to TRBD2. The CDR3 sequence is 16 residues long. V shed 4 bases, J shed 4 bases, and the junction held 8 bases outside the gene matches. Germline values: CDR1 SEHNR, CDR2 FQNEAQ (reference sequence). CDR3 sequence reads: CASSSRTSGFGETQYF. CDR3 nucleotide sequence: TGTGCCAGCAGCTCAAGGACTAGCGGGTTTGGAGAGACCCAGTACTTC.

This chain links TRBV9 with TRBJ1-4, with D perhaps TRBD1 (5 bases). The germline V gene has CDR1 SGDLS and CDR2 YYNGEE. This CDR3 is built from 14 residues. V lost 0 bases to trimming and J lost 8 bases, with 11 bases between them. The CDR3 here is CASSVAGSGEKLFF. The CDR3, as DNA: TGTGCCAGCAGCGTAGCTGGCTCAGGGGAAAAACTGTTTTTT.

The chain joins TRBV6-1 to TRBJ2-1, with no clear D. V was shortened by 4 bases and J by 3 bases, with 19 bases between the two germline ends. The length of the CDR3 is 17 residues. The V gene's germline CDR1 is MNHNS and CDR2 SASEGT. The CDR3 is CASSGEGSPSLYNEQFF. Here the CDR3 DNA reads TGTGCCAGCAGTGGCGAAGGTAGCCCGAGTCTCTACAATGAGCAGTTCTTC.

The V and J genes are TRBV9 and TRBJ2-7, with 7 bases identical to TRBD2. The CDR3 contains 14 residues. Germline CDR1 is SGDLS and CDR2 is YYNGEE. V lost 4 bases, J lost 6 bases, and 10 bases stayed unmatched. CDR3 residues: CASSPWTRPSEQYF. The CDR3 DNA is TGTGCCAGCAGCCCATGGACTAGGCCGAGCGAGCAGTACTTC.

This chain joins TRBV28 and TRBJ2-3; 11 nucleotides align to TRBD1. Looked up from germline, CDR1 is MDHEN and CDR2 is SYDVKM. This CDR3 comprises 13 residues. The junction had 7 bases not matched to a gene; V was cut back by 10 bases and J by 7 bases. CDR3 DNA sequence: TGTGCCACAGGGGGACAGGGGGAGTATACGCAGTATTTT. Protein product: CATGGQGEYTQYF. The whole variable domain, remainder taken from reference TRBV28 and TRBJ2-3, is DVKVTQSSRYLVKRTGEKVFLECVQDMDHENMFWYRQDPGLGLRLIYFSYDVKMKEKGDIPEGYSVSREKKERFSLILESASTNQTSMYLCATGGQGEYTQYFGPGTRLTVL.

Concerning this clone: A junction boundary mismatches the germline segment, possibly from a read error. The rearrangement links TRBV7-9 to TRBJ2-1; no firm D call. Germline CDR1 and CDR2: SEHNR and FQNEAQ (reference sequence). This CDR3 has 12 amino acids. The CDR3 DNA is TGTGCCAGCACCTTACCAGGTAATGAGCAGTTCTTC. This codes for CASTLPGNEQFF.

The chain has TRBV4-3 and TRBJ2-7, with TRBD1 matching over 7 bases. The CDR3 sequence is 15 residues long. Germline loops: CDR1 LGHNA, CDR2 YSLEER. V shed 2 bases, J shed 2 bases, and the junction held 6 bases outside the gene matches. CDR3 DNA: TGCGCCAGCAGCCAAACAGGGGTCCCAGCCTACGAGCAGTACTTC. Translation: CASSQTGVPAYEQYF.

This clone has just a few counts. The chain recombines TRBV29-1 with TRBJ1-1, with 7 bases lining up with TRBD1. With V trimmed by 7 bases and J by 3 bases, 5 bases remained unmatched. This CDR3 has 12 residues. Germline V gives CDR1 SQVTM, CDR2 ANQGSEA. The CDR3 region has the DNA TGCAGCGCCCTAACAGGGGACACTGAAGCTTTCTTT. This translates into CSALTGDTEAFF.

J is TRBJ2-7 and V is TRBV19; 8 bases agree with TRBD2. The CDR3 length is 16 residues. V lost 3 bases and J lost 5; bases outside the gene matches: 12. The V gene's germline CDR1 is LNHDA and CDR2 SQIVND (reference sequence). For the CDR3, the DNA is TGTGCCAGTAGTATGAGCGGGCTAGCGGGTTTAGACGAGCAGTACTTC. Encoded protein: CASSMSGLAGLDEQYF.

V is TRBV4-3 and J is TRBJ2-7; possibly TRBD2 for D (5 bases). This CDR3 is 17 amino acids long. V was trimmed by 0 bases and J by 3 bases, leaving 18 bases between them. Germline-derived CDR1 and CDR2 are LGHNA and YSLEER. The CDR3 region is CASSQEPPSIAGYEQYF. The CDR3 DNA sequence: TGCGCCAGCAGCCAAGAACCACCCTCTATCGCGGGCTACGAGCAGTACTTC.

The chain uses TRBV11-3 and TRBJ2-6; D gene ambiguous. From germline, CDR1 is SGHNT and CDR2 YENEEA. V was trimmed by 5 bases and J by 2 bases, leaving 10 bases between them. This CDR3 spans 15 amino acids. CDR3 DNA sequence: TGTGCCAGCAGCCCTAGTCCTACTGGGGCCAACGTCCTGACTTTC. The encoded protein is CASSPSPTGANVLTF.

This sequence joins TRBV30 and TRBJ2-1, with 8 bases that match TRBD2. The CDR3 has 14 amino acids. The junction had 7 bases not matched to a gene; V was cut back by 4 bases and J by 5 bases. The V gene's germline CDR1 is GTSNPN and CDR2 SVGIG (reference sequence). In DNA, the CDR3 is TGTGCCTGGAACTATGGAGCGGGGGACAATGAGCAGTTCTTC. It codes for CAWNYGAGDNEQFF.